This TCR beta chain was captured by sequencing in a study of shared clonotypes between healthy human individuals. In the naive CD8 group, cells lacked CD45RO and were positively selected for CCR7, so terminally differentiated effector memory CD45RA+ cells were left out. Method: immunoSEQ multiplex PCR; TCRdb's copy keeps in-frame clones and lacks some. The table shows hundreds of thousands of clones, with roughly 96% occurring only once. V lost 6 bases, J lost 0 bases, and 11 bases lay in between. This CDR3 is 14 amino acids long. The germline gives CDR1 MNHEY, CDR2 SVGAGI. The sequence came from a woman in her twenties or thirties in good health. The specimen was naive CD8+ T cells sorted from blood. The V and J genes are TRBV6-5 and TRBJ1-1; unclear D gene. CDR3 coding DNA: TGTGCCAGCAGCCTGTCTTTGATGAACACTGAAGCTTTCTTT. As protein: CASSLSLMNTEAFF.